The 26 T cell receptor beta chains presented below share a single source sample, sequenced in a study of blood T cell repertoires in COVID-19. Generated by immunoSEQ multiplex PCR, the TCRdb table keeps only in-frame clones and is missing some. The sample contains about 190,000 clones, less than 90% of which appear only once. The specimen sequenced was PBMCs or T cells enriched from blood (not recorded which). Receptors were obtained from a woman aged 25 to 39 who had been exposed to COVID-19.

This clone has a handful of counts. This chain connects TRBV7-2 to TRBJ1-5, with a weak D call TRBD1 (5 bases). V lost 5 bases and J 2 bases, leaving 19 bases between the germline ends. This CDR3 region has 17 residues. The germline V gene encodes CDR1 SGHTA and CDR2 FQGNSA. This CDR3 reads CASSIRGGRGGNQPQHF. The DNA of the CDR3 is TGTGCCAGCAGCATTCGCGGGGGGAGGGGAGGCAATCAGCCCCAGCATTTT.

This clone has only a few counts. This CDR3 is CASSGPTGMGTEAFF. CDR3 coding DNA: TGTGCCAGTAGTGGGCCAACAGGGATGGGGACTGAAGCTTTCTTT. The V gene is TRBV19, the J gene TRBJ1-1, with a weak D call TRBD1 (6 bases). This CDR3 is built from 15 residues. Germline CDR1 LNHDA, CDR2 SQIVND (reference sequence). Trimming took 5 bases from V and 5 from J, leaving 18 bases between them.

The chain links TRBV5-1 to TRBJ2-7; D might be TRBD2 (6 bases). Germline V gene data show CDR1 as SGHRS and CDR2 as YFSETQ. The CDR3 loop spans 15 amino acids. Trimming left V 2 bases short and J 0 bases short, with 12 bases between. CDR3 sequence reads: CASSLGPSVSYEQYF. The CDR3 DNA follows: TGCGCCAGCAGCTTAGGGCCTAGCGTCTCCTACGAGCAGTACTTC.

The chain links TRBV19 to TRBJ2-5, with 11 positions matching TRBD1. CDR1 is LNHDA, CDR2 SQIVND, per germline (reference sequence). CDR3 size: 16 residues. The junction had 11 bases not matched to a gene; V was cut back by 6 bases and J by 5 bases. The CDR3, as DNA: TGTGCCAGTAGCCAAATCGGACAGGGGGCAGGGGAGACCCAGTACTTC. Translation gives CASSQIGQGAGETQYF.

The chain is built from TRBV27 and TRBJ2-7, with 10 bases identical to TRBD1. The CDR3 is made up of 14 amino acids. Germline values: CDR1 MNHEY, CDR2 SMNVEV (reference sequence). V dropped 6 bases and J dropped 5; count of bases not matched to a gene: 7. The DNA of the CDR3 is TGTGCCAGCAGGATCCGGGACAGGGGCAACGAGCAGTACTTC. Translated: CASRIRDRGNEQYF.

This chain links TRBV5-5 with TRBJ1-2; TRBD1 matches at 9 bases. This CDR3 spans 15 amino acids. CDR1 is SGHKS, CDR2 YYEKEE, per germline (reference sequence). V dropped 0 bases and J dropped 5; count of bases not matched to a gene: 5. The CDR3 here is CASSLEGQGTYGYTF. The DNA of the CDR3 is TGTGCCAGCAGCTTGGAGGGACAGGGCACATATGGCTACACCTTC. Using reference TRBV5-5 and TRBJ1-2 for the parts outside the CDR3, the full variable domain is DAGVTQSPTHLIKTRGQQVTLRCSPISGHKSVSWYQQVLGQGPQFIFQYYEKEERGRGNFPDRFSARQFPNYSSELNVNALLLGDSALYLCASSLEGQGTYGYTFGSGTRLTVV.

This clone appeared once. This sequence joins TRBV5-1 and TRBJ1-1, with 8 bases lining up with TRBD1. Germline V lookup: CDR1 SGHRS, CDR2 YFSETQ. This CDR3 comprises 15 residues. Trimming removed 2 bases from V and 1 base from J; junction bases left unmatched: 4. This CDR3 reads CASSLSGTGNTEAFF. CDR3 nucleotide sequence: TGCGCCAGCAGCTTATCCGGGACAGGGAACACTGAAGCTTTCTTT.

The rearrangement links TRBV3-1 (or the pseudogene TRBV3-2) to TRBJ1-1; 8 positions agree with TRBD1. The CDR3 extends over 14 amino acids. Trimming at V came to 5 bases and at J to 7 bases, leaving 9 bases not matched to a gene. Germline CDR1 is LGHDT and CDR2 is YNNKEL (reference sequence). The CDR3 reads CASSTMDRAGEAFF. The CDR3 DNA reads TGTGCCAGCAGCACGATGGACAGGGCGGGTGAAGCTTTCTTT.

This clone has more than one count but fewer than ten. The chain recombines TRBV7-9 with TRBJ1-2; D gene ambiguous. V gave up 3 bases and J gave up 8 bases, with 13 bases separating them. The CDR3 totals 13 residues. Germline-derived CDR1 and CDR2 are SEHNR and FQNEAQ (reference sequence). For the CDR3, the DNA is TGTGCCAGCAGCTTCGTGGAGAGGGAGGGCTACACCTTC. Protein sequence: CASSFVEREGYTF.

The CDR3 loop is CASSLQAGGYYNEQFF. For the CDR3, the DNA is TGTGCCAGCAGCTTACAAGCGGGGGGATACTACAATGAGCAGTTCTTC. V usage is TRBV7-2 and J usage is TRBJ2-1; 9 bases align to TRBD2. Germline V CDR1 and CDR2: SGHTA, FQGNSA. V gave up 2 bases and J gave up 3 bases; unmatched junction bases: 5. The CDR3 is 16 residues long.

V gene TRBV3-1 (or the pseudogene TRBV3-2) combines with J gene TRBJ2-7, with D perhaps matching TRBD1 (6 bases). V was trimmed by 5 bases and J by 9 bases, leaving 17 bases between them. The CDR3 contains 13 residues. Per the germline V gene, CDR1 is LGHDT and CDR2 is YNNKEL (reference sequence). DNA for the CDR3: TGTGCCAGCAGCGGATACCAACAGGGCGTGCAGTACTTC. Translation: CASSGYQQGVQYF.

The DNA of the CDR3 is TGTGCCAGCTCGCACGGGGACAGCGGTCGGAACACTGAAGCTTTCTTT. It translates to CASSHGDSGRNTEAFF. V usage is TRBV18 and J usage is TRBJ1-1; 7 bases align to TRBD1. J lost 1 base, V lost 6 bases, and 11 bases had no gene match. CDR3 length: 16 amino acids. Germline CDR1 KGHSH, CDR2 LQKENI.

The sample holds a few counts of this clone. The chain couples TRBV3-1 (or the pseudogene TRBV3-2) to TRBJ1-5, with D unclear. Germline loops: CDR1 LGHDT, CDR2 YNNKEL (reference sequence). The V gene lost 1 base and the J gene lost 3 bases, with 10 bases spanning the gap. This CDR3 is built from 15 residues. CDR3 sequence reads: CASSQGAPNNQPQHF. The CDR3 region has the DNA TGTGCCAGCAGCCAAGGGGCACCGAACAATCAGCCCCAGCATTTT.

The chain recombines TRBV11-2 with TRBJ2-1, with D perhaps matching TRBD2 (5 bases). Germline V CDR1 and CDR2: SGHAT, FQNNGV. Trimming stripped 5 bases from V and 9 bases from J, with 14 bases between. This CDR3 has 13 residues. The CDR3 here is CASSPLGEGEQFF. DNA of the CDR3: TGTGCCAGCAGCCCCCTCGGGGAAGGTGAGCAGTTCTTC.

DNA of the CDR3: TGTGCCAGCAGTGACGACGGAGTCCGAAATCAGCCCCAGCATTTT. Residues: CASSDDGVRNQPQHF. This chain uses TRBV6-4 with TRBJ1-5; D gene uncertain. Germline V gene sequence: CDR1 MRHNA, CDR2 SNTAGT. The CDR3 contains 15 residues. With 2 bases removed from V and 4 bases from J, the gap between germline ends came to 12 bases.

The chain's CDR3 is CASNRLAGGPGALAGELFF. The CDR3 bases are TGTGCCAGCAACCGACTAGCGGGGGGGCCCGGAGCTCTCGCCGGGGAGCTGTTTTTT. This chain uses TRBV28 with TRBJ2-2; 14 bases fit TRBD2. J was trimmed by 6 bases and V by 7 bases; bases with no gene match: 16. The CDR3 extends over 19 amino acids. CDR1 is MDHEN, CDR2 SYDVKM, per germline. The full variable domain, with the rest looked up from reference TRBV28 and TRBJ2-2, is DVKVTQSSRYLVKRTGEKVFLECVQDMDHENMFWYRQDPGLGLRLIYFSYDVKMKEKGDIPEGYSVSREKKERFSLILESASTNQTSMYLCASNRLAGGPGALAGELFFGEGSRLTVL.

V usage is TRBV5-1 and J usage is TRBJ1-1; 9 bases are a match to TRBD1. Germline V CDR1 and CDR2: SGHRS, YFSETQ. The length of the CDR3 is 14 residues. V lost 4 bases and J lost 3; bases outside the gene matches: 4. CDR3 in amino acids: CASSRDREDTEAFF. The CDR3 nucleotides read TGCGCCAGCAGCAGGGACAGGGAGGACACTGAAGCTTTCTTT.

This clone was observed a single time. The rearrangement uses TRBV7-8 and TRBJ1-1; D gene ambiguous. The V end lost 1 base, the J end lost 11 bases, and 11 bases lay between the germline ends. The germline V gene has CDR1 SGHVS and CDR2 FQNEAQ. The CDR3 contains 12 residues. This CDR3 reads CASSLDRGLAFF. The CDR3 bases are TGTGCCAGCAGCTTAGATCGGGGTTTGGCTTTCTTT. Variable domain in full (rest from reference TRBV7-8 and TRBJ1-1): GAGVSQSPRYKVAKRGQDVALRCDPISGHVSLFWYQQALGQGPEFLTYFQNEAQLDKSGLPSDRFFAERPEGSVSTLKIQRTQQEDSAVYLCASSLDRGLAFFGQGTRLTVV.

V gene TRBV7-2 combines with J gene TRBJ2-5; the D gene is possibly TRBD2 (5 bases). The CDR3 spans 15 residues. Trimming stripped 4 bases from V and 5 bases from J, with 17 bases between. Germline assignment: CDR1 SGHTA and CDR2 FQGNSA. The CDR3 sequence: CASSSRVRPDETQYF. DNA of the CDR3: TGTGCCAGCAGCTCGAGGGTAAGGCCAGACGAGACCCAGTACTTC.

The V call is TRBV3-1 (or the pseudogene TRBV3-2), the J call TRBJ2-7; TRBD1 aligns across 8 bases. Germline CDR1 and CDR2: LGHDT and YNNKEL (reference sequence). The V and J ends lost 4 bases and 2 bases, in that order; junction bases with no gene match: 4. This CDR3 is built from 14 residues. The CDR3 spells CASSRGQGPYEQYF. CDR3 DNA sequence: TGTGCCAGCAGCCGCGGACAGGGTCCCTACGAGCAGTACTTC.

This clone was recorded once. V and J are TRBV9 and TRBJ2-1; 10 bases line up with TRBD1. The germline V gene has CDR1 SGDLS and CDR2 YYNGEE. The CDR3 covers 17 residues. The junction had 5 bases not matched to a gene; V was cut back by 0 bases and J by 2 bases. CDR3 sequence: CASSVALGTGAYNEQFF. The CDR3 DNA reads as TGTGCCAGCAGCGTAGCCCTCGGGACAGGGGCCTACAATGAGCAGTTCTTC.

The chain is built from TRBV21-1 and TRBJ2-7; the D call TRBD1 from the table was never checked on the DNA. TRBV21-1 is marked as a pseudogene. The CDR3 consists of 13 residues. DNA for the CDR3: TGTGCCAGCAGCAGGGACAGTTTCTACGAGCAGTACTTC. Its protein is CASSRDSFYEQYF.

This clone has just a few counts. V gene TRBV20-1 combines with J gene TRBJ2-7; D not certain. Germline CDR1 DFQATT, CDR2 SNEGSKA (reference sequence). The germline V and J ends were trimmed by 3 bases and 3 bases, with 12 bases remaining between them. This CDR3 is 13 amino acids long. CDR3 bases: TGCAGTGCTAGTCGAGACACCGGCTACGAGCAGTACTTC. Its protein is CSASRDTGYEQYF.

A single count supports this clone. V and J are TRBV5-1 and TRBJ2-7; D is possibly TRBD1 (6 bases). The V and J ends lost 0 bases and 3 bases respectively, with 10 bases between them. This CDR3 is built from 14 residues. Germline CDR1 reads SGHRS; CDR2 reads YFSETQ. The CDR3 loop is CASSLDGTHYEQYF. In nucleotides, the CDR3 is TGCGCCAGCAGCTTGGACGGGACACACTACGAGCAGTACTTC.

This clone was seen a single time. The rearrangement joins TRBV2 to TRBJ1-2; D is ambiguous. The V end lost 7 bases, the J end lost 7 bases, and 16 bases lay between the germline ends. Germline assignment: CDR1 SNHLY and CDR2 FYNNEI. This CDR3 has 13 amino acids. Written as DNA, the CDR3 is TGTGCCAGCAACGAGGGAGTTTTGGGTGGCTACACCTTC. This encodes CASNEGVLGGYTF.

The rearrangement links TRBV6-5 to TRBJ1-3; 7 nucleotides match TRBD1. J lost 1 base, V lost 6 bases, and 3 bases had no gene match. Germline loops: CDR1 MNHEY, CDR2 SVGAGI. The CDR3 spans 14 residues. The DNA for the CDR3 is TGTGCCAGCAGATGGACAGGATCTGGAAACACCATATATTTT. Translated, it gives CASRWTGSGNTIYF.